Listed below are T cell receptor beta chains from one sample, sequenced in a study of CD8+ T cells in alopecia areata. Using immunoSEQ multiplex PCR, the repertoire was profiled, and TCRdb retains in-frame clones only, with some absent. The repertoire includes over 70,000 clones, approximately 64% of them detected once, and about 20% sits in the top ten. The sample in question was CD8+ T cells sorted from blood, obtained at week 24, from a patient treated with tofacitinib. These receptors all stem from a human donor with alopecia areata. Each CDR3 is given with its conserved first and last residue. The order of the fields is V gene, clone size, J gene, D gene, CDR3 protein, CDR3 DNA. The D gene is left open where the match is weak. Only part of the rows carry a size: once, few, many, or a class if the clone is expanded.

TRBV11-2	NA	TRBJ2-3	NA	CASSLDPDTQYF	TGTGCCAGCAGCTTAGATCCCGATACGCAGTATTTT
TRBV30	NA	TRBJ2-2	TRBD1	CAWPDRGPGELFF	TGTGCCTGGCCGGACAGGGGGCCCGGGGAGCTGTTTTTT
TRBV29-1	once	TRBJ2-1	NA	CSVEDWGIGEKYNEQFF	TGCAGCGTTGAAGATTGGGGGATAGGGGAGAAGTACAATGAGCAGTTCTTC
TRBV27	few	TRBJ1-2	NA	CASTPDRRDPPFYGYTF	TGTGCCAGCACCCCGGACCGAAGGGACCCTCCGTTCTATGGCTACACCTTC
TRBV7-9	medium-sized	TRBJ2-5	NA	CASSLGPPGETQYF	TGTGCCAGCAGTCTGGGACCGCCCGGGGAGACCCAGTACTTC
TRBV2	NA	TRBJ1-2	NA	CASSEAVFSRDGGYTF	TGTGCCAGCAGTGAAGCGGTTTTTTCCAGGGACGGGGGCTACACCTTC
TRBV4-3	NA	TRBJ2-7	TRBD1	CASSHSGTGSYEQYF	TGCGCCAGCAGCCACTCCGGGACAGGGTCCTACGAGCAGTACTTC
TRBV2	NA	TRBJ1-5	NA	CASSDGAGADQPQHF	TGTGCCAGCAGTGACGGGGCGGGGGCTGATCAGCCCCAGCATTTT
TRBV27	NA	TRBJ2-7	TRBD2	CASSLFRGGLAGYEQYF	TGTGCCAGCAGTTTATTTAGGGGCGGACTAGCGGGGTACGAGCAGTACTTC
TRBV18	NA	TRBJ2-5	TRBD1	CASSPPDRVWAETQYF	TGTGCCAGCTCACCACCGGACAGGGTATGGGCAGAGACCCAGTACTTC
TRBV4-3	few	TRBJ2-1	TRBD2	CASSQDWGLAGYNEQFF	TGCGCCAGCAGCCAAGATTGGGGACTAGCGGGCTACAATGAGCAGTTCTTC
TRBV6-5	once	TRBJ1-1	NA	CASSPIENTEAFF	TGTGCCAGCAGCCCTATAGAGAACACTGAAGCTTTCTTT
TRBV14	NA	TRBJ2-1	NA	CASSQDLATVYNEQFF	TGTGCCAGCAGCCAAGATCTGGCTACCGTCTACAATGAGCAGTTCTTC
TRBV15	NA	TRBJ2-5	TRBD1	CATSRVRTGASETQYF	TGTGCCACCAGCAGAGTGCGGACAGGGGCATCCGAGACCCAGTACTTC
TRBV7-9	few	TRBJ2-7	TRBD1	CASSHRTGVGEQYF	TGTGCCAGCAGCCACCGGACAGGGGTCGGCGAGCAGTACTTC
TRBV19	NA	TRBJ1-5	TRBD1	CASTDRGLSPQHF	TGTGCCAGCACGGACAGGGGGCTCTCGCCCCAGCATTTT
TRBV27	few	TRBJ2-7	TRBD1	CASSLSGTGVYEQYF	TGTGCCAGCAGTTTATCCGGGACAGGGGTCTACGAGCAGTACTTC
TRBV13	NA	TRBJ1-2	NA	CASTSQKGWIDYGYTF	TGTGCCAGCACATCCCAGAAAGGGTGGATCGACTATGGCTACACCTTC
TRBV28	NA	TRBJ1-2	NA	CASSYAGRYGYTF	TGTGCCAGCAGTTATGCAGGGAGGTATGGCTACACCTTC
TRBV9	NA	TRBJ2-2	NA	CASSRSGELFF	TGTGCCAGCAGCCGGAGCGGGGAGCTGTTTTTT
TRBV29-1	few	TRBJ2-4	NA	CSVETGLENIQYF	TGCAGCGTTGAAACTGGGCTGGAAAACATTCAGTACTTC
TRBV29-1	NA	TRBJ2-1	NA	CSVEGSGDRGANEQFF	TGCAGCGTTGAAGGATCGGGGGACCGGGGGGCTAATGAGCAGTTCTTC
TRBV5-1	NA	TRBJ2-3	NA	CASSLTGRADSDTQYF	TGCGCCAGCAGCTTAACTGGCAGGGCGGATTCAGATACGCAGTATTTT
TRBV29-1	NA	TRBJ1-2	NA	CSVENLDDYGYTF	TGCAGCGTTGAAAACCTAGACGACTATGGCTACACCTTC
TRBV27	NA	TRBJ2-2	TRBD1	CASSFISGTGINTGELFF	TGTGCCAGCAGTTTTATCTCCGGGACAGGTATAAACACCGGGGAGCTGTTTTTT
TRBV7-9	NA	TRBJ1-2	NA	CASSFFSPGDGYTF	TGTGCCAGCAGCTTCTTCTCACCGGGAGATGGCTACACCTTC
TRBV2	NA	TRBJ1-5	NA	CASSEWTGSNQPQHF	TGTGCCAGCAGTGAATGGACGGGTAGCAATCAGCCCCAGCATTTT
TRBV4-1	once	TRBJ2-3	NA	CASSQIGRRTDTQYF	TGCGCCAGCAGCCAAATTGGACGACGGACAGATACGCAGTATTTT
TRBV27	NA	TRBJ1-2	TRBD1	CASSHTGTGNGYTF	TGTGCCAGCAGCCACACCGGGACAGGGAATGGCTACACCTTC
TRBV29-1	NA	TRBJ1-2	TRBD1	CSVKTGDGYTF	TGCAGCGTCAAGACAGGGGATGGCTACACCTTC
TRBV9	NA	TRBJ2-7	NA	CASSVGRTPSYEQYF	TGTGCCAGCAGCGTAGGCAGGACACCCTCCTACGAGCAGTACTTC
TRBV5-1	few	TRBJ1-1	NA	CASSLEGTDTEAFF	TGCGCCAGCAGCTTGGAAGGCACTGACACTGAAGCTTTCTTT
TRBV14	few	TRBJ2-1	NA	CASSQVFYEQFF	TGTGCCAGCAGCCAAGTGTTCTATGAGCAGTTCTTC
TRBV9	many	TRBJ2-1	TRBD1	CASSAWGQGVGNNEQFF	TGTGCCAGCAGCGCTTGGGGACAGGGCGTCGGAAACAATGAGCAGTTCTTC
TRBV13	few	TRBJ1-2	NA	CASSLEGSGDYTF	TGTGCCAGCAGCTTAGAGGGCAGTGGAGACTACACCTTC
TRBV29-1	NA	TRBJ2-2	TRBD2	CSVEGWTSGRAGELFF	TGCAGCGTTGAAGGGTGGACTAGCGGGAGGGCCGGGGAGCTGTTTTTT
TRBV30	NA	TRBJ1-5	TRBD1	CACRTGDQPQHF	TGTGCCTGCCGGACAGGGGATCAGCCCCAGCATTTT
TRBV7-8	NA	TRBJ2-1	NA	CASSLGFNAGPYGEQFF	TGTGCCAGCAGCTTAGGCTTCAATGCGGGGCCATACGGTGAGCAGTTCTTC
TRBV6-6	NA	TRBJ1-1	TRBD1	CASSHRGDRRIPEAFF	TGTGCCAGCAGCCACAGGGGGGATCGGAGAATCCCTGAAGCTTTCTTT
TRBV27	NA	TRBJ1-2	NA	CASSLQGGNRGYTF	TGTGCCAGCAGTTTACAAGGGGGGAATCGGGGCTACACCTTC
TRBV5-1	NA	TRBJ2-7	NA	CASSLLSGRGNEQYF	TGCGCCAGCAGCTTGCTCTCAGGCCGGGGCAACGAGCAGTACTTC
TRBV7-3	once	TRBJ2-2	TRBD2	CASSLGEREDTGELFF	TGTGCCAGCAGCTTAGGCGAGCGGGAGGACACCGGGGAGCTGTTTTTT
TRBV4-2	few	TRBJ1-1	NA	CASSQGGSEAFF	TGTGCCAGCAGCCAAGGGGGATCTGAAGCTTTCTTT
TRBV29-1	NA	TRBJ2-7	NA	CSVMRGDYEQYF	TGCAGCGTTATGAGGGGAGACTACGAGCAGTACTTC
TRBV29-1	NA	TRBJ1-2	TRBD1	CSVDPGTGEVWDYGYTF	TGCAGCGTTGATCCCGGGACAGGGGAGGTATGGGACTATGGCTACACCTTC
TRBV27	NA	TRBJ2-1	TRBD2	CASSFNGGTGEQFF	TGTGCCTCCTCCTTCAACGGGGGGACGGGTGAGCAGTTCTTC
TRBV4-3	NA	TRBJ1-6	TRBD1	CASSPTGVNSPLHF	TGCGCCAGCAGCCCGACAGGGGTTAATTCACCCCTCCACTTT
TRBV5-6	few	TRBJ2-1	NA	CASSLASFQPPDNEQFF	TGTGCCAGCAGCTTGGCCAGTTTTCAGCCCCCGGACAATGAGCAGTTCTTC
TRBV7-8	NA	TRBJ2-1	TRBD2	CASSLGSGLAVYNEQFF	TGTGCCAGCAGCTTGGGATCGGGACTAGCCGTTTACAATGAGCAGTTCTTC
TRBV27	NA	TRBJ2-5	TRBD2	CASSARLAYQETQYF	TGTGCCAGCAGTGCCCGACTAGCCTACCAAGAGACCCAGTACTTC
TRBV27	few	TRBJ2-1	TRBD2	CASSFSGRHNEQFF	TGTGCCAGCTCTTTTAGCGGGAGACACAATGAGCAGTTCTTC
TRBV6-5	few	TRBJ2-3	TRBD1	CASSPDRELQYF	TGTGCCAGCAGTCCGGACAGGGAGCTCCAGTATTTT
TRBV9	NA	TRBJ1-2	TRBD1	CASSVARQGASGYTF	TGTGCCAGCAGCGTAGCCCGACAGGGGGCGAGTGGCTACACCTTC
TRBV14	few	TRBJ2-3	NA	CASSQDGGTTSTDTQYF	TGTGCCAGCAGCCAAGACGGAGGCACCACTAGCACAGATACGCAGTATTTT
TRBV27	NA	TRBJ2-7	TRBD1	CASSLQGQGGEQYF	TGTGCCAGCAGTTTACAGGGACAGGGGGGCGAGCAGTACTTC
TRBV7-9	NA	TRBJ1-1	NA	CASAQTLNTEAFF	TGTGCCAGTGCACAGACCTTGAACACTGAAGCTTTCTTT
TRBV23-1	once	TRBJ1-2	NA	CASSEPGQVKGGYTF	TGCGCCAGCAGTGAACCGGGCCAGGTAAAAGGTGGCTACACCTTC
TRBV4-1	NA	TRBJ2-1	TRBD2	CASNPSTSGAGGEQFF	TGCGCCAGCAATCCCTCGACTAGCGGTGCAGGGGGTGAGCAGTTCTTC